This T cell receptor beta chain was identified during a study of CXCR3-negative and CXCR3-positive naive CD8 T cells. General study results and limits: The study inferred TCR strength from TRB CDR3 properties and found comparable surface CD5 between naive subsets. Researchers report that CXCR3-positive naive cells carry more hydrophobic TRB CDR3s than CXCR3-negative naive cells.

As for this clonotype: Its specificity is not known.

The germline CDR1 and CDR2 sequences are SGHRS and YFSETQ. CDR3 length: 16 amino acids. 5' RACE with UMI labels generated the TRB cDNA libraries. TCRdb re-analyzed the 5' RACE reads; it lists each CDR3 protein once, without DNA. This table lists 55,000 to 70,000 distinct CDR3 sequences. Sorts performed in triplicate captured hundreds of thousands of cells each from every CD8+ T cell subset. This chain uses TRBV5-1 with TRBJ2-2. The sequence came from a human donor in good health. Some clones in this sample may be carry-over from other donors' samples. The sample taken for sequencing was naive CXCR3+ CD8+ T cells from blood. Subset indicated: CD45RO-CCR7+CD27+CD95- naive CD8+ T cells expressing CXCR3 (TNR3+). The CDR3 sequence: CASSWQGSSNTGELFF.